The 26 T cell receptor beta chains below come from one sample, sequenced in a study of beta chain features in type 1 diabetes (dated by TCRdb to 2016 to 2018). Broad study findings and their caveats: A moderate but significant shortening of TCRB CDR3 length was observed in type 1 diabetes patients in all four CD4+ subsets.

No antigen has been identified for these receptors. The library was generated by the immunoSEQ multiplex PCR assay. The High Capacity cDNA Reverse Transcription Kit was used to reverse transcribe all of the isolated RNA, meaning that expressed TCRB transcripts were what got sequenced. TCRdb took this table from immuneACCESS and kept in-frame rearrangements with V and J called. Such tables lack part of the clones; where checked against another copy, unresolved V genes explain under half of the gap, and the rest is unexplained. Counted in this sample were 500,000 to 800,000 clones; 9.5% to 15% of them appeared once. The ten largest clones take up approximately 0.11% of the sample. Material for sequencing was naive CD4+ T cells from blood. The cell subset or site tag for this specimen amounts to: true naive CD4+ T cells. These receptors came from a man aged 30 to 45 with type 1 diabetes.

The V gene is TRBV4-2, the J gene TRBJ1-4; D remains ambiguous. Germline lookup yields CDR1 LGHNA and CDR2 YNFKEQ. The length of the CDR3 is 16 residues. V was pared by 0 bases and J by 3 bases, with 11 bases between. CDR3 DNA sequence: TGTGCCAGCAGCCAAGACGAGGCAGGAGCTAATGAAAAACTGTTTTTT. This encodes CASSQDEAGANEKLFF.

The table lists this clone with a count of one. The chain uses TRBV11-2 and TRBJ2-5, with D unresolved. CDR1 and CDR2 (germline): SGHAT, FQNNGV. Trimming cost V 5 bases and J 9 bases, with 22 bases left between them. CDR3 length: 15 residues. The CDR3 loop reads CASSPEWAGSRAQYF. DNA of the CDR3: TGTGCCAGCAGCCCGGAATGGGCTGGCTCACGGGCCCAGTACTTC. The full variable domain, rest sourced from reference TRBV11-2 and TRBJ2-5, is EAGVAQSPRYKIIEKRQSVAFWCNPISGHATLYWYQQILGQGPKLLIQFQNNGVVDDSQLPKDRFSAERLKGVDSTLKIQPAKLEDSAVYLCASSPEWAGSRAQYFGPGTRLLVL.

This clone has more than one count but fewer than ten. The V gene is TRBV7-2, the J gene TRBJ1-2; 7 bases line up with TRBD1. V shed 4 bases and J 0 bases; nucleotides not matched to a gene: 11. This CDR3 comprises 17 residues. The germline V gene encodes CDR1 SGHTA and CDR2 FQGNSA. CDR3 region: CASSSRDRVRANYGYTF. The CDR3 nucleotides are TGTGCCAGCAGCTCCCGGGACAGAGTACGAGCTAACTATGGCTACACCTTC. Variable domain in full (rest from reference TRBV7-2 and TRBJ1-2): GAGVSQSPSNKVTEKGKDVELRCDPISGHTALYWYRQSLGQGLEFLIYFQGNSAPDKSGLPSDRFSAERTGGSVSTLTIQRTQQEDSAVYLCASSSRDRVRANYGYTFGSGTRLTVV.

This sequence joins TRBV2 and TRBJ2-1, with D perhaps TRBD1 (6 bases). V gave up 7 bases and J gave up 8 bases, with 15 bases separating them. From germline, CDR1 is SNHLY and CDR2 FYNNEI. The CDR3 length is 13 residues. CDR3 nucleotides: TGTGCCAGCAAGTTATATACAGGGTATGAGCAGTTCTTC. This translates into CASKLYTGYEQFF.

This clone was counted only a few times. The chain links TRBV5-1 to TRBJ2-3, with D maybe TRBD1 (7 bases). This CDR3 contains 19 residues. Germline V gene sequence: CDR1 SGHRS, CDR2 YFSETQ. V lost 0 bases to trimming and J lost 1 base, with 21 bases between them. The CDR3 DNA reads TGCGCCAGCAGCTTGGGGTTTGGACCAACAGGGGAGGGCACAGATACGCAGTATTTT. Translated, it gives CASSLGFGPTGEGTDTQYF.

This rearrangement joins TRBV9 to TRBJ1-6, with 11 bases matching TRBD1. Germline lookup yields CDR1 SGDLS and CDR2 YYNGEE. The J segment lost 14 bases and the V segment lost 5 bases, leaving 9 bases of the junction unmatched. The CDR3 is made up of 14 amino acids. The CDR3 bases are TGTGCCAGCAGTCCAGCGGGACAGGGGGGCTCCCTCCACTTT. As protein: CASSPAGQGGSLHF.

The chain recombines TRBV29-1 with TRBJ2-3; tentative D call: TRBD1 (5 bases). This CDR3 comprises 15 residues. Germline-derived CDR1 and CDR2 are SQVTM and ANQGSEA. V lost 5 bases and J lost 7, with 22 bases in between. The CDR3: CSVPFGSREGHTQYF. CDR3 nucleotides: TGCAGCGTTCCTTTTGGGTCCAGGGAAGGACATACGCAGTATTTT.

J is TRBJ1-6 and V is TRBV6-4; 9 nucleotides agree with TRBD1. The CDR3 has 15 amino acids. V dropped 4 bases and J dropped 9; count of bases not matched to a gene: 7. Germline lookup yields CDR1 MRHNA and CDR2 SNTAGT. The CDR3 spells CASSATPGQGSPLHF. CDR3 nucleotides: TGTGCCAGCAGTGCCACACCGGGACAGGGTTCACCCCTCCACTTT.

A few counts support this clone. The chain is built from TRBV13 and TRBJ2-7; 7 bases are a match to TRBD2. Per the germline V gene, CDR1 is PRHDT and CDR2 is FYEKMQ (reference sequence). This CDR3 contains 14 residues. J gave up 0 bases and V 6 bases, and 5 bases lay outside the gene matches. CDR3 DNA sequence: TGTGCCAGCAGTGGGACGGGAGGCTCCTACGAGCAGTACTTC. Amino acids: CASSGTGGSYEQYF.

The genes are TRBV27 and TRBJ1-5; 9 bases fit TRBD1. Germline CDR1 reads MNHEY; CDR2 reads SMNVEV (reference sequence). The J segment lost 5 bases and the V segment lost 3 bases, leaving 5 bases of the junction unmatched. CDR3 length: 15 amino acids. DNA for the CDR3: TGTGCCAGCAGTTTGACAGGGGGTTATGATCAGCCCCAGCATTTT. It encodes CASSLTGGYDQPQHF.

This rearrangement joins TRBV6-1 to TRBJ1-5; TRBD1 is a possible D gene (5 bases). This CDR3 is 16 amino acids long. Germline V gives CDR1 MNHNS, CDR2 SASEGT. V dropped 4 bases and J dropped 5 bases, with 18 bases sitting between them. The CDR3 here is CASSAPRDVIHQPQHF. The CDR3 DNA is TGTGCCAGCAGTGCGCCCAGGGACGTTATCCATCAGCCCCAGCATTTT.

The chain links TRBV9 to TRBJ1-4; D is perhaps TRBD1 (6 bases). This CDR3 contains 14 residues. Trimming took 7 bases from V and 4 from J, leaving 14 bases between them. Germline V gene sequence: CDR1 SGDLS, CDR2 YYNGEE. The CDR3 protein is CASSRKGGNEKLFF. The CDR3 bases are TGTGCCAGCTCCCGAAAGGGGGGTAATGAAAAACTGTTTTTT.

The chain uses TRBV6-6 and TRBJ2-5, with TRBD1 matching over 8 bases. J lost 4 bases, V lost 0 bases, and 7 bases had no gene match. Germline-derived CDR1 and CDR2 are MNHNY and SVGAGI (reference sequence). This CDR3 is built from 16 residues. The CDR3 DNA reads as TGTGCCAGCAGTTACTCGATAGGACAGGGTCGAGAGACCCAGTACTTC. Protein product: CASSYSIGQGRETQYF.

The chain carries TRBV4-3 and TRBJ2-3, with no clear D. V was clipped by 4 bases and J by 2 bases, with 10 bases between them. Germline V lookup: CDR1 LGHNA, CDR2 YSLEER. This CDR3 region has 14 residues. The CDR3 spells CASSPGPITDTQYF. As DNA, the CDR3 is TGCGCCAGCAGCCCTGGTCCTATCACAGATACGCAGTATTTT.

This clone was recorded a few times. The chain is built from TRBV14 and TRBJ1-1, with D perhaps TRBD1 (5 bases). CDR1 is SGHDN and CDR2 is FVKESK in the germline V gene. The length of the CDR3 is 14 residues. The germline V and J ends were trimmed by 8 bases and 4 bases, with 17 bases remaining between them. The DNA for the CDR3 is TGTGCCAGCCGTGGAGTGGGGACGGGCACTGAAGCTTTCTTT. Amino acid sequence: CASRGVGTGTEAFF.

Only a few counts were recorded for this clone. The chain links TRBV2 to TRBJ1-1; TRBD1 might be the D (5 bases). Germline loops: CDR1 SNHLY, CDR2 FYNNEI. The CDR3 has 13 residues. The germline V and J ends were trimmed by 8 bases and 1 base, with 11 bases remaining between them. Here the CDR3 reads CASRIQGNTEAFF. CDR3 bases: TGTGCCAGCCGGATTCAGGGGAACACTGAAGCTTTCTTT. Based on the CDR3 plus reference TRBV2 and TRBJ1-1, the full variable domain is EPEVTQTPSHQVTQMGQEVILRCVPISNHLYFYWYRQILGQKVEFLVSFYNNEISEKSEIFDDQFSVERPDGSNFTLKIRSTKLEDSAMYFCASRIQGNTEAFFGQGTRLTVV.

DNA of the CDR3: TGTGCCAGCAGCTTAGGTAGCCTCCCAAGATTGTATGGCTACACCTTC. It codes for CASSLGSLPRLYGYTF. V and J are TRBV7-9 and TRBJ1-2; D gene uncertain. The CDR3 length is 16 residues. Germline assignment: CDR1 SEHNR and CDR2 FQNEAQ (reference sequence). The V end lost 1 base, the J end lost 5 bases, and 17 bases lay between the germline ends.

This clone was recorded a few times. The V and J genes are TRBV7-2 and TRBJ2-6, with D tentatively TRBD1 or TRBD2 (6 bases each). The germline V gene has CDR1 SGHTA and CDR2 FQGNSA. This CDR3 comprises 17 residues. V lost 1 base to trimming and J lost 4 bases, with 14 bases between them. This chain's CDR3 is CASSLVSGAVGANVLTF. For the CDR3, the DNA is TGTGCCAGCAGCTTAGTGTCGGGGGCTGTAGGGGCCAACGTCCTGACTTTC.

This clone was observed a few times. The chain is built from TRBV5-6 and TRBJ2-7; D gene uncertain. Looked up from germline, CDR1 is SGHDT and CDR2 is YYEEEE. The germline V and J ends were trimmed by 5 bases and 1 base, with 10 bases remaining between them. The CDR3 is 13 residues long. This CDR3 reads CASSSSPSYEQYF. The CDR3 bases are TGTGCCAGCAGTTCTAGTCCTTCCTACGAGCAGTACTTC.

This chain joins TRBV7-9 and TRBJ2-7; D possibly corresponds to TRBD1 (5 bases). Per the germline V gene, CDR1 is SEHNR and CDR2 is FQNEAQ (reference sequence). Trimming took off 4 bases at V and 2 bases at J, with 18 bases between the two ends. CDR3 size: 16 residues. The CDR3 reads CASSSQKTVPTYEQYF. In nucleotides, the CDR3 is TGTGCCAGCAGCTCTCAAAAGACAGTCCCGACCTACGAGCAGTACTTC.

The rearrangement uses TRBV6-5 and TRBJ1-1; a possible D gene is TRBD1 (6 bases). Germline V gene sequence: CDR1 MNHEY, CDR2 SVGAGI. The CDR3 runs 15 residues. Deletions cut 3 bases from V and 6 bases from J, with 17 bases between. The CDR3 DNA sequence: TGTGCCAGCAGTTATGGCGGGGGCGCGGGCTCTGAAGCTTTCTTT. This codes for CASSYGGGAGSEAFF.

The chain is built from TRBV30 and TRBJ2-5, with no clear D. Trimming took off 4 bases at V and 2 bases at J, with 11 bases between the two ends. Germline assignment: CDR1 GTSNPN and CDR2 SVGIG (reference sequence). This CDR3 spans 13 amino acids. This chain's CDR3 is CAWKGRRQETQYF. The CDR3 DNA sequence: TGTGCCTGGAAAGGTCGAAGGCAAGAGACCCAGTACTTC.

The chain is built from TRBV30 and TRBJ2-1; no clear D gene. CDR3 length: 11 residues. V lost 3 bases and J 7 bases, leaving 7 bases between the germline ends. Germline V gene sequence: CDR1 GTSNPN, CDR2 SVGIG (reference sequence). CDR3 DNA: TGTGCCTGGAGGTCCAGGAATGAGCAGTTCTTC. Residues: CAWRSRNEQFF.

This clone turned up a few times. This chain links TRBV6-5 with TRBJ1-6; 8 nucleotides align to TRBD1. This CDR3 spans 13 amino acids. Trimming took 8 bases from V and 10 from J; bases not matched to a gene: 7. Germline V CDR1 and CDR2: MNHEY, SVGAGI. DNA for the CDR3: TGTGCCAGCCACGGGACAGGCGGATCACCCCTCCACTTT. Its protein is CASHGTGGSPLHF.

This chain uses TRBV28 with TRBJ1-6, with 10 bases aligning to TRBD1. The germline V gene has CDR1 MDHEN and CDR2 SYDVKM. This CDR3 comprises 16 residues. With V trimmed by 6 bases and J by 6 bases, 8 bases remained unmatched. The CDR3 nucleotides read TGTGCCAGCAGCCTCGACAGGGGGCCACCTAATTCACCCCTCCACTTT. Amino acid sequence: CASSLDRGPPNSPLHF.

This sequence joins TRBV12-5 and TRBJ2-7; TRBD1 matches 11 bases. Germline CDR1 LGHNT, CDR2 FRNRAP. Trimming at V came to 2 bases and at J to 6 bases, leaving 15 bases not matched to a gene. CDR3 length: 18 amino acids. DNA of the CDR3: TGTGCTAGTGGTTTGCCAATCTCTCCGGGACAGGGGGGAACCGAGCAGTACTTC. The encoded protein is CASGLPISPGQGGTEQYF.